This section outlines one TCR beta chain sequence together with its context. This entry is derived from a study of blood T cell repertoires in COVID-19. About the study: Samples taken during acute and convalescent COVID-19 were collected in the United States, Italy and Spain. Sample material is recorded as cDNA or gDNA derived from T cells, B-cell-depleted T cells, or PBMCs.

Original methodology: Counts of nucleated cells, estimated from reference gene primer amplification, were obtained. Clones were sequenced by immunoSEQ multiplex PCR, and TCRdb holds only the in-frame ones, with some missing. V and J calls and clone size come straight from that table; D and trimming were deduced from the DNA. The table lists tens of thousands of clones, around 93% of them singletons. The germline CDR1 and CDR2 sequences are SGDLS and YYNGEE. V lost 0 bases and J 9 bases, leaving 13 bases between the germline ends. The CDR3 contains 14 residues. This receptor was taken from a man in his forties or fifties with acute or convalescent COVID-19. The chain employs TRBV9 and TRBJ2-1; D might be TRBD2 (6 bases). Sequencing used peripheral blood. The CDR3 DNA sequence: TGTGCCAGCAGCGTAGCGGTGGGACTCGTTGAGCAGTTCTTC. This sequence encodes CASSVAVGLVEQFF.